This T cell receptor (beta chain) was captured in a study of long-term antiretroviral therapy in people with HIV. Whole-study results and caveats: Data on ART adherence, viral resistance or therapy changes were unavailable. HIV repertoires spanned tighter CDR3 length ranges than controls did.

Germline assignment: CDR1 KGHSH and CDR2 LQKENI. After removal of 8 bases from V and 4 bases from J, the junction contained 13 bases not matched to a gene. This CDR3 region has 15 residues. At least one PBMC sample before ART and at least two after were required. Notes on this clone: What it binds is unknown.

Samples were assayed with immunoSEQ v3.0 at survey level. Sequencing was designed to cover roughly 40,000-55,000 T-cell genomes in each sample. Libraries were prepared by immunoSEQ multiplex PCR; TCRdb keeps only in-frame clonotypes and omits some of them. Here the sample spans about 30,000 clones, around 82% being singletons. The genes are TRBV18 and TRBJ2-7; TRBD1 matches 8 bases. The sequence came from a man in his forties with HIV. Sequences were derived from unsorted PBMCs, sampled 3 years after starting antiretroviral therapy. CDR3 loop: CASQPGQGIGYEQYF. The CDR3 bases are TGTGCCAGCCAACCTGGACAGGGTATTGGGTACGAGCAGTACTTC.